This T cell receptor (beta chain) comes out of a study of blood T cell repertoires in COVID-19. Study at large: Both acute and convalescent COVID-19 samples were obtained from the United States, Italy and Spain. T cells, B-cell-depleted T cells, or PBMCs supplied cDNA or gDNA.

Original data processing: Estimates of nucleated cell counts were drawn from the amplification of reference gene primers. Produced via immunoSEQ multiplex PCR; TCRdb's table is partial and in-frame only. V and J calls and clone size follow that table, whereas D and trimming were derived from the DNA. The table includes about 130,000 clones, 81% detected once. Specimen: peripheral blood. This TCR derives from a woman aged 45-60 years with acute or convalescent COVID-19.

In nucleotides, the CDR3 is TGTGCCAGCGCGACAGATTCAGGCTTTTACCAAGAGACCCAGTACTTC. Its protein product is CASATDSGFYQETQYF. The chain couples TRBV18 to TRBJ2-5; D may be TRBD1 (5 bases). The V gene's germline CDR1 is KGHSH and CDR2 LQKENI. V shed 8 bases and J shed 0 bases, with 19 bases lying between them. The CDR3 runs 16 residues.